This entry lists 24 T cell receptor beta chains sequenced from one sample in a study of blood T cell repertoires in COVID-19. Sequencing was performed with immunoSEQ multiplex PCR; in TCRdb, only in-frame clones are kept and a portion is missing. The sample records tens of thousands of clones, approximately 91% being singletons. The specimen was peripheral blood. These TCRs come from a woman in her 70s with active COVID-19.

V gene TRBV28 combines with J gene TRBJ1-4; tentative D call: TRBD1 (5 bases). Trimming shortened V by 10 bases and J by 14 bases, and 17 bases separated the two germline ends. This CDR3 is built from 11 residues. CDR1 MDHEN and CDR2 SYDVKM come from the germline V gene. Written as DNA, the CDR3 is TGTGCCACCCTGGAGGAGGGGAGGCTGTTTTTT. This codes for CATLEEGRLFF.

This clone was found once. The rearrangement links TRBV7-9 to TRBJ1-5; D is possibly TRBD1 (6 bases). Between the trimmed V and J ends, which lost 3 bases and 4 bases, there was a span of 7 bases. The CDR3 contains 13 residues. Per the germline V gene, CDR1 is SEHNR and CDR2 is FQNEAQ (reference sequence). CDR3 nucleotides: TGTGCCAGCAGCTTGGACAGAAATCAGCCCCAGCATTTT. Protein: CASSLDRNQPQHF.

The V call is TRBV7-8, the J call TRBJ1-6; D not certain. CDR3 length equals 16 residues. Germline V CDR1 and CDR2: SGHVS, FQNEAQ. The V end was cut by 2 bases, the J end by 0 bases, with 8 bases between. In DNA form, the CDR3 reads TGTGCCAGCAGCTTAAGTGGAGACTCCTATAATTCACCCCTCCACTTT. Its translation is CASSLSGDSYNSPLHF.

This chain joins TRBV5-8 and TRBJ1-4; 8 positions agree with TRBD1. CDR1 SGHTS and CDR2 YDEGEE come from the germline V gene. V was clipped by 1 base and J by 5 bases; unmatched bases: 1. The CDR3 covers 14 residues. CDR3 nucleotides: TGTGCCAGCAGCTTGACAGGGGGGAATGAAAAACTGTTTTTT. Its translation: CASSLTGGNEKLFF.

This clone turned up a few times. The chain couples TRBV6-2 or TRBV6-3 to TRBJ2-7, with 7 bases fitting TRBD2. Per germline, CDR1 MNHEY and CDR2 SVGEGT. The trim removed 5 bases at V and 1 base at J, leaving 5 bases unmatched. The CDR3 length is 14 residues. This CDR3 is CASSQRRESYEQYF. The DNA for the CDR3 is TGTGCCAGCAGTCAGAGGCGGGAGTCCTACGAGCAGTACTTC.

Regarding this clone: A junction end diverges from the germline sequence, so it may reflect a read error. V usage is TRBV7-7 and J usage is TRBJ2-2; 14 bases are a match to TRBD2. Germline V gene data show CDR1 as SSHAT and CDR2 as FNYEAQ (reference sequence). The CDR3 is made up of 17 amino acids. The CDR3 protein is CASSLSPGLAGEGELFF. CDR3 nucleotide sequence: TGTGCTAGCAGCTTAAGCCCGGGACTAGCGGGAGAGGGGGAGCTGTTTTTT.

The chain combines TRBV20-1 with TRBJ1-1; D remains ambiguous. CDR1 is DFQATT and CDR2 is SNEGSKA in the germline V gene (reference sequence). V was trimmed by 1 base and J by 8 bases, leaving 8 bases between them. The CDR3 is 11 amino acids. CDR3 nucleotide sequence: TGCAGTGCTAGAGGGCGCAGGGAAGCTTTCTTT. Protein: CSARGRREAFF.

This clone is a singleton in its sample. V is TRBV11-2 and J is TRBJ2-2; D ambiguous. CDR1 SGHAT and CDR2 FQNNGV come from the germline V gene. Trimming pared 1 base from V and 7 bases from J, leaving 10 bases between. The CDR3 consists of 14 residues. The CDR3 is CASSLGIASGELFF. The CDR3 DNA follows: TGTGCCAGCAGCTTAGGGATCGCTAGCGGGGAGCTGTTTTTT.

The rearrangement uses TRBV7-9 and TRBJ1-1, with TRBD1 matching 7 bases. Germline loops: CDR1 SEHNR, CDR2 FQNEAQ (reference sequence). CDR3 size: 14 residues. The ends lost 3 bases at V and 4 bases at J; junction bases unmatched: 5. The CDR3 region has the DNA TGTGCCAGCAGCTTTCTGGACAGGACCACTGAAGCTTTCTTT. This gives the protein CASSFLDRTTEAFF.

The CDR3, as DNA: TGTGCCAGCTCACTCGACAGGGACACTGGAAACACCATATATTTT. It specifies CASSLDRDTGNTIYF. This sequence joins TRBV18 and TRBJ1-3, with 7 bases aligning to TRBD1. CDR1 is KGHSH and CDR2 is LQKENI in the germline V gene. V trimming: 4 bases; J trimming: 2 bases; junction bases outside the gene matches: 5. This CDR3 region has 15 residues.

Only one count was recorded for this clone. This sequence joins TRBV27 and TRBJ2-2; 9 bases agree with TRBD2. The germline CDR1 and CDR2 sequences are MNHEY and SMNVEV (reference sequence). This CDR3 spans 15 amino acids. V shed 4 bases, J shed 4 bases, and the junction held 4 bases outside the gene matches. CDR3 sequence reads: CASSSTSGGTGELFF. The CDR3 DNA follows: TGTGCCAGCAGTTCGACTAGCGGAGGCACCGGGGAGCTGTTTTTT.

The genes are TRBV7-8 and TRBJ1-2; 7 bases are shared with TRBD1. CDR1 is SGHVS and CDR2 is FQNEAQ in the germline V gene. The CDR3 runs 14 residues. J gave up 2 bases and V 4 bases, and 4 bases lay outside the gene matches. This CDR3 reads CASSSWDSNYGYTF. Written as DNA, the CDR3 is TGTGCCAGCAGCTCCTGGGACAGCAACTATGGCTACACCTTC.

J is TRBJ2-1 and V is TRBV7-8; 13 nucleotides agree with TRBD2. The V gene's germline CDR1 is SGHVS and CDR2 FQNEAQ. This CDR3 comprises 15 residues. V was pared by 7 bases and J by 9 bases, with 9 bases of the junction left unmatched. CDR3 protein: CASTLPGLAGSEQFF. The CDR3 nucleotides read TGTGCCAGCACCCTCCCGGGACTAGCGGGAAGTGAGCAGTTCTTC. The complete variable domain, with remaining parts taken from reference TRBV7-8 and TRBJ2-1, reads GAGVSQSPRYKVAKRGQDVALRCDPISGHVSLFWYQQALGQGPEFLTYFQNEAQLDKSGLPSDRFFAERPEGSVSTLKIQRTQQEDSAVYLCASTLPGLAGSEQFFGPGTRLTVL.

V and J are TRBV5-6 and TRBJ2-7, with a possible D match to TRBD2 (6 bases). CDR3 length equals 14 residues. Trimming removed 4 bases at V and 7 bases at J, with 18 bases between. Looked up from germline, CDR1 is SGHDT and CDR2 is YYEEEE. The CDR3 sequence: CASSPAPSGGEQYF. CDR3 in DNA: TGTGCCAGCAGCCCTGCCCCCTCAGGAGGGGAGCAGTACTTC.

This rearrangement joins TRBV28 to TRBJ1-1; D perhaps matches TRBD1 (6 bases). Looked up from germline, CDR1 is MDHEN and CDR2 is SYDVKM. The CDR3 spans 14 residues. The V end was cut by 8 bases, the J end by 3 bases, with 16 bases between. The CDR3 DNA is TGTGCCAGCTCAAGCGGGGGGGGCGACACTGAAGCTTTCTTT. It specifies CASSSGGGDTEAFF.

V and J are TRBV21-1 and TRBJ2-7; the D call TRBD2 from the table was never checked on the DNA. TRBV21-1 is assigned pseudogene status. The CDR3 consists of 15 residues. The CDR3 spells CASSKRLAGAYEQYF. DNA for the CDR3: TGTGCCAGCAGCAAACGACTAGCGGGAGCCTACGAGCAGTACTTC.

V is TRBV9 and J is TRBJ2-1; TRBD2 matches at 10 bases. J gave up 3 bases and V 3 bases, and 6 bases lay outside the gene matches. Germline V gives CDR1 SGDLS, CDR2 YYNGEE. The CDR3 is 16 amino acids. CDR3 DNA: TGTGCCAGCAGCGATTCACTAGCGGGAAGCTACAATGAGCAGTTCTTC. It encodes CASSDSLAGSYNEQFF.

This chain links TRBV11-2 with TRBJ2-7; D may be TRBD2 (5 bases). This CDR3 is 14 amino acids long. Germline V CDR1 and CDR2: SGHAT, FQNNGV. V lost 6 bases, J lost 3 bases, and 15 bases lay in between. CDR3 DNA: TGTGCCAGCAGTGGCGCGGGCTTCCACTACGAGCAGTACTTC. As protein: CASSGAGFHYEQYF.

The J gene is TRBJ2-1, the V gene TRBV4-2; D might be TRBD1 (6 bases). The V and J ends lost 1 base and 9 bases respectively, with 19 bases between them. Germline-derived CDR1 and CDR2 are LGHNA and YNFKEQ. CDR3 length: 16 residues. The CDR3: CASSQVQGRGYAEQFF. CDR3 DNA: TGTGCCAGCAGCCAAGTGCAGGGGCGCGGGTACGCTGAGCAGTTCTTC.

The chain couples TRBV5-1 to TRBJ1-1, with a weak D call TRBD1 (6 bases). The CDR3 is 14 residues long. The V gene lost 4 bases and the J gene lost 3 bases, with 13 bases spanning the gap. The germline V gene encodes CDR1 SGHRS and CDR2 YFSETQ. In nucleotides, the CDR3 is TGCGCCAGCAGCGGAAACAGGGCGGACACTGAAGCTTTCTTT. Its protein is CASSGNRADTEAFF. Variable domain in full (rest from reference TRBV5-1 and TRBJ1-1): KAGVTQTPRYLIKTRGQQVTLSCSPISGHRSVSWYQQTPGQGLQFLFEYFSETQRNKGNFPGRFSGRQFSNSRSEMNVSTLELGDSALYLCASSGNRADTEAFFGQGTRLTVV.

The V call is TRBV20-1, the J call TRBJ2-4, with D perhaps TRBD1 (5 bases). Per germline, CDR1 DFQATT and CDR2 SNEGSKA (reference sequence). Trimming took off 3 bases at V and 3 bases at J, with 9 bases between the two ends. The CDR3 sequence is 13 residues long. The DNA for the CDR3 is TGCAGTGCTAGTTCAGGGAACAAAAACATTCAGTACTTC. Amino acid sequence: CSASSGNKNIQYF.

The chain employs TRBV19 and TRBJ1-5, with TRBD1 matching 7 bases. Germline-derived CDR1 and CDR2 are LNHDA and SQIVND (reference sequence). The CDR3 is 15 residues long. Losses at the gene ends were 3 bases for V and 1 base for J; bases not matched to a gene: 3. The DNA of the CDR3 is TGTGCCAGTAGTATTTACAGGGGAAGCAATCAGCCCCAGCATTTT. Its translation is CASSIYRGSNQPQHF.

This clone was seen once. This chain links TRBV3-1 (or the pseudogene TRBV3-2) with TRBJ1-1, with D perhaps matching TRBD1 (5 bases). Trimming took off 3 bases at V and 4 bases at J, with 9 bases between the two ends. Germline V gene data show CDR1 as LGHDT and CDR2 as YNNKEL (reference sequence). The CDR3 runs to 13 residues. DNA of the CDR3: TGTGCCAGCAGCCAGGGGGGAGCCACTGAAGCTTTCTTT. Encoded protein: CASSQGGATEAFF.

The CDR3 bases are TGTGCCAGCTCGACAGGGGGCGAGAACATTCAGTACTTC. Translated, it gives CASSTGGENIQYF. V is TRBV27 and J is TRBJ2-4, with 10 positions matching TRBD1. V gave up 8 bases and J gave up 7 bases; unmatched junction bases: 5. Germline V gene data show CDR1 as MNHEY and CDR2 as SMNVEV (reference sequence). This CDR3 has 13 residues.